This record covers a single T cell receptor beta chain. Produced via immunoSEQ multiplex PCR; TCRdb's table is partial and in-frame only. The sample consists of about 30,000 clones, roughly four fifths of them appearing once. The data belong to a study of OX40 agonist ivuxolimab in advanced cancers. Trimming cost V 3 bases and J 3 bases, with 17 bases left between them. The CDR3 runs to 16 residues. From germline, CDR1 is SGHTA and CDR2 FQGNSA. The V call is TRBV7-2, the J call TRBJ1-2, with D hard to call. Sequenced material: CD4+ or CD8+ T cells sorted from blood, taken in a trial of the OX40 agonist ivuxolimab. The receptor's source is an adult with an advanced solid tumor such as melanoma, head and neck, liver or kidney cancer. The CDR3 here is CASSLESHIVDYGYTF. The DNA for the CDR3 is TGTGCCAGCAGCTTGGAATCCCATATCGTAGACTATGGCTACACCTTC.